Listed here are 19 T cell receptor beta chains from one sample, sequenced in a study of blood T cell repertoires in COVID-19. Some clones are missing from TCRdb's copy, which holds only in-frame ones; the method was immunoSEQ multiplex PCR. Of nearly 110,000 clones listed, about two thirds were seen once; the top ten hold approximately 0.9%. Sequenced material: peripheral blood. The receptors shown here come from a human donor with acute or convalescent COVID-19. The donor label of this sample is uncertain.

V usage is TRBV7-3 and J usage is TRBJ2-2; 12 nucleotides line up with TRBD1. Germline CDR1 SGHTA, CDR2 FQGTGA. The CDR3 extends over 16 amino acids. The J segment lost 6 bases and the V segment lost 2 bases, leaving 4 bases of the junction unmatched. CDR3 loop: CASSLAGTGGSGELFF. DNA for the CDR3: TGTGCCAGCAGCTTAGCTGGGACAGGGGGCTCCGGGGAGCTGTTTTTT. The variable domain in full, completed from reference TRBV7-3 and TRBJ2-2, reads GAGVSQTPSNKVTEKGKYVELRCDPISGHTALYWYRQSLGQGPEFLIYFQGTGAADDSGLPNDRFFAVRPEGSVSTLKIQRTERGDSAVYLCASSLAGTGGSGELFFGEGSRLTVL.

This clone was seen more than once but under ten times. The chain combines TRBV28 with TRBJ1-2, with 12 nucleotides matching TRBD1. CDR1 and CDR2 from the germline V gene are MDHEN and SYDVKM. The CDR3 contains 16 residues. The V and J ends lost 4 bases and 5 bases, in that order; junction bases with no gene match: 8. CDR3 region: CASSSPGQGAGYGYTF. The CDR3 nucleotides are TGTGCCAGCAGTTCGCCGGGACAGGGGGCCGGGTATGGCTACACCTTC.

This clone was observed a handful of times. V gene TRBV24-1 combines with J gene TRBJ2-5; 8 bases are shared with TRBD2. Germline V CDR1 and CDR2: KGHDR, SFDVKD. V shed 2 bases, J shed 4 bases, and the junction held 8 bases outside the gene matches. This CDR3 has 16 amino acids. The CDR3: CATSDYRRGDRETQYF. The DNA for the CDR3 is TGTGCCACCAGTGATTACCGGCGGGGGGATAGAGAGACCCAGTACTTC.

The rearrangement links TRBV9 to TRBJ1-2; no definite D call. V was trimmed by 4 bases and J by 1 base, leaving 14 bases between them. This CDR3 is 15 amino acids long. Germline-derived CDR1 and CDR2 are SGDLS and YYNGEE. The CDR3 nucleotides are TGTGCCAGCAGCCCCCGGTTTGAGGGTAACTATGGCTACACCTTC. Amino acids: CASSPRFEGNYGYTF.

The V and J genes are TRBV5-1 and TRBJ2-1; D is unclear. With 0 bases removed from V and 4 bases from J, the gap between germline ends came to 11 bases. Germline V CDR1 and CDR2: SGHRS, YFSETQ. The CDR3 totals 15 residues. The CDR3 sequence: CASSLVVFAYNEQFF. CDR3 DNA: TGCGCCAGCAGCTTGGTAGTTTTCGCGTACAATGAGCAGTTCTTC.

In its sample, this clone was seen once. The CDR3 sequence: CASSPGTGGRRTGNTIYF. CDR3 nucleotides: TGTGCCAGCTCACCAGGGACAGGGGGCCGGAGAACTGGAAACACCATATATTTT. V is TRBV18 and J is TRBJ1-3; 12 bases line up with TRBD1. The trim removed 2 bases at V and 2 bases at J, leaving 7 bases unmatched. The CDR3 is 18 amino acids. Germline values: CDR1 KGHSH, CDR2 LQKENI.

The chain uses TRBV6-6 and TRBJ1-2; D is possibly TRBD1 (5 bases). With 2 bases removed from V and 1 base from J, the gap between germline ends came to 11 bases. This CDR3 comprises 15 residues. Per germline, CDR1 MNHNY and CDR2 SVGAGI (reference sequence). The CDR3 DNA sequence: TGTGCCAGCAGTTACCCACGCGACAGTAACTATGGCTACACCTTC. It is translated as CASSYPRDSNYGYTF.

A few counts support this clone. V and J are TRBV19 and TRBJ2-5, with D possibly matching TRBD1 (5 bases). From germline, CDR1 is LNHDA and CDR2 SQIVND (reference sequence). The CDR3 has 16 residues. Trimming removed 3 bases at V and 6 bases at J, with 20 bases between. CDR3 DNA sequence: TGTGCCAGTAGTATCAGCATTCAGGGTGGTGAAAAGACCCAGTACTTC. This encodes CASSISIQGGEKTQYF.

V and J are TRBV30 and TRBJ2-7; a weak D match, TRBD2 (6 bases). The CDR3 consists of 16 residues. Trimming cost V 0 bases and J 1 base, with 16 bases left between them. Germline values: CDR1 GTSNPN, CDR2 SVGIG (reference sequence). Here the CDR3 reads CAWSVWGERGSYEQYF. The CDR3 coding sequence is TGTGCCTGGAGTGTATGGGGGGAGAGAGGGTCCTACGAGCAGTACTTC.

The chain has TRBV2 and TRBJ2-1, with a tentative D call TRBD1 (5 bases). Trimming took off 3 bases at V and 2 bases at J, with 11 bases between the two ends. Germline V gene sequence: CDR1 SNHLY, CDR2 FYNNEI. The CDR3 has 15 residues. The CDR3 DNA reads as TGTGCCAGCAGTGAGATGGACATAGCCTACAATGAGCAGTTCTTC. Residues: CASSEMDIAYNEQFF.

CDR3 in DNA: TGTGCCAGCAGTGCCGGGACAGGCTATGGCTACACCTTC. This sequence encodes CASSAGTGYGYTF. The chain combines TRBV2 with TRBJ1-2; 8 bases match TRBD1. J lost 4 bases, V lost 4 bases, and 2 bases had no gene match. The CDR3 has 13 amino acids. Germline lookup yields CDR1 SNHLY and CDR2 FYNNEI.

The chain uses TRBV5-1 and TRBJ2-1; 8 nucleotides align to TRBD2. This CDR3 has 17 amino acids. Unmatched junction bases numbered 10, after V lost 0 bases and J lost 5 bases. The germline V gene encodes CDR1 SGHRS and CDR2 YFSETQ. CDR3 amino acids: CASSLVAGGAFDNEQFF. Written as DNA, the CDR3 is TGCGCCAGCAGCTTGGTGGCCGGGGGGGCCTTCGACAATGAGCAGTTCTTC.

The CDR3 is CASSHKPGQEHSPLHF. CDR3 nucleotide sequence: TGTGCCAGCAGCCACAAGCCGGGACAGGAGCATTCACCCCTCCACTTT. The chain couples TRBV3-1 (or the pseudogene TRBV3-2) to TRBJ1-6, with 8 bases identical to TRBD1. CDR1 is LGHDT and CDR2 is YNNKEL in the germline V gene (reference sequence). The CDR3 has 16 amino acids. The ends lost 3 bases at V and 8 bases at J; junction bases unmatched: 9.

This clone was picked up a small number of times. The CDR3 protein is CASSQGRFEFTRYGYTF. The CDR3 DNA reads TGTGCCAGCAGCCAAGGGAGGTTCGAGTTTACCCGCTATGGCTACACCTTC. This chain connects TRBV14 to TRBJ1-2; D remains ambiguous. This CDR3 is built from 17 residues. Germline assignment: CDR1 SGHDN and CDR2 FVKESK. V was trimmed by 1 base and J by 4 bases, leaving 19 bases between them.

J is TRBJ2-1 and V is TRBV6-2 or TRBV6-3; TRBD2 aligns across 11 bases. Germline V gives CDR1 MNHEY, CDR2 SVGEGT. V lost 6 bases, J lost 5 bases, and 12 bases stayed unmatched. This CDR3 contains 17 residues. The CDR3 nucleotides are TGTGCCAGCAGCCCTACCGAAGCACTAGCGGGAGACAATGAGCAGTTCTTC. Translated: CASSPTEALAGDNEQFF.

V is TRBV18 and J is TRBJ1-1; 7 bases match TRBD1. With V trimmed by 6 bases and J by 2 bases, 9 bases remained unmatched. Germline assignment: CDR1 KGHSH and CDR2 LQKENI. The CDR3 runs 15 residues. CDR3 sequence (DNA): TGTGCCAGCTCTTCGGGACAGAGAACCAACACTGAAGCTTTCTTT. It is translated as CASSSGQRTNTEAFF.

The chain employs TRBV7-2 and TRBJ2-7, with TRBD1 identical over 7 bases. Germline V CDR1 and CDR2: SGHTA, FQGNSA. The CDR3 has 16 amino acids. The V gene end was trimmed by 3 bases and the J gene end by 7 bases; junction bases not matched to a gene: 15. CDR3 in DNA: TGTGCCAGCAGCTTGACAGCGACAGGGTTGGTGTGGGAGCAGTACTTC. This sequence encodes CASSLTATGLVWEQYF.

The chain has TRBV19 and TRBJ2-3; 9 bases align to TRBD1. The germline CDR1 and CDR2 sequences are LNHDA and SQIVND (reference sequence). CDR3 length: 14 amino acids. V trimming: 3 bases; J trimming: 4 bases; junction bases outside the gene matches: 2. The CDR3 DNA reads TGTGCCAGTAGTATGGGACAGGGAGCAGATACGCAGTATTTT. Amino acid sequence: CASSMGQGADTQYF.

This clone was seen just once. In DNA, the CDR3 is TGTGCCAGCAGTTACAGGGGCCCAGATACGCAGTATTTT. This translates into CASSYRGPDTQYF. The J gene is TRBJ2-3, the V gene TRBV6-6, with a tentative D call TRBD1 (5 bases). Germline CDR1 is MNHNY and CDR2 is SVGAGI (reference sequence). The CDR3 extends over 13 amino acids. The V end was cut by 2 bases, the J end by 4 bases, with 7 bases between.